This is a list of T cell receptor beta chains from one sample in a study of T cell responses to AZD1222 COVID-19 vaccine. TCRdb keeps only in-frame clones here, not all; method: immunoSEQ multiplex PCR. The sample records around 220,000 clones, around 94% being singletons. Sequenced material: peripheral blood, taken 28 days after the second dose of the MenACWY control vaccine. The receptors were gathered from an adult who received the MenACWY meningococcal vaccine as a control. Both conserved end residues are part of each CDR3. The D gene is left open where the match is weak. A row's size may be missing; if present it is once, few, many or a size class.

>TRBD2|TRBJ2-6|TRBV19|.
TGTGCCAGCGGGGGGAGAATCTCTGGGGCCAACGTCCTGACTTTC
CASGGRISGANVLTF
>TRBD2|TRBJ2-7|TRBV6-4|.
TGTGCCAGCAGCACCTCAGCGGGAGGCTTTAGCGAGCAGTACTTC
CASSTSAGGFSEQYF
>.|TRBJ2-2|TRBV9|.
TGTGCCAGCAGCGTATCGGCCAGACACACCGGGGAGCTGTTTTTT
CASSVSARHTGELFF
>.|TRBJ1-5|TRBV28|.
TGTGCCAGCAGTTTGGGGCACAGGGATCAGCATTTT
CASSLGHRDQHF
>.|TRBJ2-5|TRBV7-9|.
TGTGCCAGCAGACTGGGGGAGACCCAGTACTTC
CASRLGETQYF
>.|TRBJ2-7|TRBV5-1|few
TGCGCCAGCAGCTTGGCGCATAGCTCCTACGAGCAGTACTTC
CASSLAHSSYEQYF
>.|TRBJ2-3|TRBV10-3|.
TGTGCCATCAGTGAGTCCGGACCTAGCACAGATACGCAGTATTTT
CAISESGPSTDTQYF
>TRBD1|TRBJ2-1|TRBV9|once
TGTGCCAGCAGCGCCGGACAGGGCTACAATGAGCAGTTCTTC
CASSAGQGYNEQFF
>TRBD2|TRBJ2-1|TRBV10-3|.
TGTGCCATCAAGACTAGCGGGGGGGCAAACAATGAGCAGTTCTTC
CAIKTSGGANNEQFF
>TRBD2|TRBJ2-1|TRBV7-3|.
TGTGCCAGCAGCACCCACGGCCTAGCGGGGGGTTCTAATGAGCAGTTCTTC
CASSTHGLAGGSNEQFF
>TRBD1|TRBJ1-3|TRBV9|.
TGTGCCAGCAGCATAAGGACAGGAGGAAACACCATATATTTT
CASSIRTGGNTIYF
>.|TRBJ1-3|TRBV7-2|.
TGTGCCAGCAGCTTCCGGGGGTACTCTGGAAACACCATATATTTT
CASSFRGYSGNTIYF
>.|TRBJ1-6|TRBV9|.
TGTGCCAGCAGCGTTTGGCATCTTAATTCACCCCTCCACTTT
CASSVWHLNSPLHF
>.|TRBJ1-6|TRBV30|.
TGTGCCTGGGGACAAGAAGATAATTCACCCCTCCACTTT
CAWGQEDNSPLHF
>.|TRBJ1-2|TRBV5-1|.
TGCGCCAGCAGCAAGGACAGCAAACCGGGAGGCTACACCTTC
CASSKDSKPGGYTF
>.|TRBJ1-1|TRBV29-1|.
TGCAGCGTTGTATTCCCCAACACTGAAGCTTTCTTT
CSVVFPNTEAFF
>TRBD2|TRBJ2-2|TRBV5-4|.
TGTGCCAGCAGCATTCTAGCGGGGGCCGGAGCCGGGGAGCTGTTTTTT
CASSILAGAGAGELFF
>.|TRBJ2-2|TRBV9|.
TGTGCCAGCAGCGTAGCGGGACGGGGCCCCGGGGAGCTGTTTTTT
CASSVAGRGPGELFF
>TRBD1|TRBJ1-6|TRBV5-6|.
TGTGCCAGCAGCTTGGGACAGGGGAAACTTCACAATTCACCCCTCCACTTT
CASSLGQGKLHNSPLHF